This T cell receptor (beta chain) was recovered during a study of blood T cell repertoires in COVID-19. Across the study: Both acute and convalescent COVID-19 samples were obtained from the United States, Italy and Spain.

Participants were aged about 18 to 89 years from roughly 26 US areas. Participant-reported clinical history was the basis for cohort assignment. TCRdb's copy holds only in-frame clones and misses some; the assay was immunoSEQ multiplex PCR. The profile covers about 330,000 clones, with roughly nine tenths appearing a single time and 4.5% to 7% taken by the ten largest. Trimming cost V 4 bases and J 8 bases, with 15 bases left between them. Germline-derived CDR1 and CDR2 are LNHNV and YYDKDF (reference sequence). CDR3 size: 14 residues. Sequenced: PBMCs or T cells enriched from blood (not recorded which). This TCR derives from a young woman who had recovered from COVID-19. The genes are TRBV15 and TRBJ2-1; perhaps TRBD2 as D (6 bases). This chain's CDR3 is CATSIERGYDEQFF. The CDR3 DNA reads TGTGCCACCAGCATTGAACGGGGGTACGATGAGCAGTTCTTC.